This T cell receptor beta chain is from a study of blood T cell repertoires in COVID-19. The wider study: Both acute and convalescent COVID-19 samples were obtained from the United States, Italy and Spain. From T cells, B-cell-depleted T cells, or PBMCs came the material, which was cDNA or gDNA.

TCRdb's table, derived via immunoSEQ multiplex PCR, lists solely in-frame clones and lacks some. This sample carries around 310,000 clones, around 90% of them seen once, and the ten largest clones take 1%. CDR3 size: 12 residues. Per germline, CDR1 MDHEN and CDR2 SYDVKM. Trimming removed 8 bases at V and 6 bases at J, with 11 bases between. The TCR comes from a woman aged 40 to 50 with COVID-19, enrolled during active disease. The V call is TRBV28, the J call TRBJ2-1; D is possibly TRBD1 (5 bases). Sequencing was done on a sample of peripheral blood. The CDR3 DNA reads TGTGCCAGCTTCCATAGGGGCAATGAGCAGTTCTTC. It is translated as CASFHRGNEQFF.